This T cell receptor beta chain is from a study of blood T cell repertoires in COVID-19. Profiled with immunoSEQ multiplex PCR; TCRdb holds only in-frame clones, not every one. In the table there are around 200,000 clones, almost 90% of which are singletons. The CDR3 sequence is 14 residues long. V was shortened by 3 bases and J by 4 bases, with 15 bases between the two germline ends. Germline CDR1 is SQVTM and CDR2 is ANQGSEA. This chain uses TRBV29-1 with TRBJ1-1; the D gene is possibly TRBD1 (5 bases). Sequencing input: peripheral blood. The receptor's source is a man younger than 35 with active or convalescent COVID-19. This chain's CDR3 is CSVEGTRGITEAFF. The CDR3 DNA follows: TGCAGCGTTGAGGGAACGCGGGGGATCACTGAAGCTTTCTTT.